The T cell receptor beta chain described here comes from a study of CXCR3-negative and CXCR3-positive naive CD8 T cells. This CDR3 contains 16 residues. Germline V lookup: CDR1 MDHEN, CDR2 SYDVKM. 300,000 to 350,000 cells per CD8+ T cell subset were flow-sorted in triplicate. The TRB cDNA libraries were prepared by 5' RACE with UMI labels. TCRdb reprocessed the 5' RACE reads, with one entry per CDR3 protein and no DNA. This sample's table reports around 24,000 distinct CDR3 sequences. The sequenced material came from naive CXCR3- CD8+ T cells from blood. The subset: CD45RO-CCR7+CD27+CD95- naive CD8+ T cells lacking CXCR3 (TNR3-). The chain carries TRBV28 and TRBJ2-7; TCRdb gives TRBD2 as the D gene, but with no DNA this cannot be confirmed. The sequence derives from a human donor in good health. Some clones in this sample may be carry-over from other donors' samples. The CDR3 spells CASSQSQTGGNYEQYF.